One sample yielded the 18 T cell receptor beta chains listed below, sequenced in a study of regulatory T cells in long-lasting Graves disease. Time point meaning: newly diagnosed GD, antithyroid drugs for less than 3 months. PBMC RNA was the source of the TCR library. Arm-PCR of CDR3 regions with iRepertoire HTBI primers generated TCR beta libraries. MiXCR was run by TCRdb on the multiplex PCR reads, yielding one entry per CDR3 protein. The sample lists about 440,000 distinct CDR3 sequences; about 16% were seen once. These data are also associated with another study on T cells in Graves' hyperthyroidism and ophthalmopathy.

Sample: peripheral blood mononuclear cells (PBMCs), taken at new diagnosis, from a patient treated with antithyroid drugs. Every receptor here comes from a woman younger than 45 with Graves disease.

CDR3 DNA: TGTGCCAGCTCACCATTAGGGATTGGAAACACCATATATTTT. The encoded protein is CASSPLGIGNTIYF. The rearrangement uses TRBV18 and TRBJ1-3; no firm D call. The CDR3 consists of 14 residues. Trimming left V 2 bases short and J 3 bases short, with 8 bases between. Germline loops: CDR1 KGHSH, CDR2 LQKENI.

V usage is TRBV24-1 and J usage is TRBJ2-3, with a tentative D call TRBD1 (8 bases). Trimming stripped 5 bases from V and 5 bases from J, with 22 bases between. The CDR3 length is 17 residues. CDR1 and CDR2 (germline): KGHDR, SFDVKD. DNA for the CDR3: TGTGCCACCAGTGGAGGGGACTACTCAGGGGGCCGAGATACGCAGTATTTT. Translating it yields CATSGGDYSGGRDTQYF.

CDR3 coding DNA: TGTGCCAGTCGGACAGGGGTCTCCTACAATGAGCAGTTCTTC. This sequence encodes CASRTGVSYNEQFF. The chain has TRBV28 and TRBJ2-1, with 9 nucleotides matching TRBD1. The V gene end was trimmed by 9 bases and the J gene end by 0 bases; junction bases not matched to a gene: 3. Germline V gene lookup returns CDR1 MDHEN and CDR2 SYDVKM. The CDR3 is 14 residues long.

This clonotype was seen many times. The chain is built from TRBV11-2 and TRBJ2-7; D is undetermined. V dropped 1 base and J dropped 3 bases, with 22 bases sitting between them. The germline V gene encodes CDR1 SGHAT and CDR2 FQNNGV. The CDR3 contains 18 residues. The DNA for the CDR3 is TGTGCCAGCAGCTTAGTTCCCCCGGACCCCTCAAACTTCTACGAGCAGTACTTC. Amino acid sequence: CASSLVPPDPSNFYEQYF.

There are many counts of this clonotype. The chain employs TRBV2 and TRBJ2-1; no reliable D call. This CDR3 is 14 amino acids long. Deletions cut 3 bases from V and 6 bases from J, with 12 bases between. Per the germline V gene, CDR1 is SNHLY and CDR2 is FYNNEI. CDR3 sequence reads: CASSDLAIRNEQFF. CDR3 nucleotides: TGTGCCAGCAGTGATTTGGCTATCCGCAATGAGCAGTTCTTC.

This clonotype was seen ten or more times. This rearrangement joins TRBV7-2 to TRBJ2-1; 9 nucleotides align to TRBD2. Germline CDR1 SGHTA, CDR2 FQGNSA. This CDR3 comprises 16 residues. V gave up 5 bases and J gave up 8 bases; unmatched junction bases: 13. The chain's CDR3 is CASSPYGAGGPYEQFF. The CDR3 DNA follows: TGTGCCAGCAGCCCCTACGGGGCGGGAGGGCCCTATGAGCAGTTCTTC.

This clonotype was observed many times. This rearrangement joins TRBV20-1 to TRBJ2-2; D is undetermined. The V end lost 6 bases, the J end lost 5 bases, and 16 bases lay between the germline ends. CDR1 DFQATT and CDR2 SNEGSKA come from the germline V gene (reference sequence). The CDR3 loop spans 14 amino acids. CDR3 coding DNA: TGCAGTGCCCGTATCGTGACAAGGACCGGGGAGCTGTTTTTT. Translating gives CSARIVTRTGELFF.

The rearrangement uses TRBV15 and TRBJ1-1; 7 nucleotides line up with TRBD1. The J segment lost 4 bases and the V segment lost 4 bases, leaving 6 bases of the junction unmatched. CDR1 is LNHNV, CDR2 YYDKDF, per germline (reference sequence). CDR3 length: 14 amino acids. The CDR3 DNA is TGTGCCACCAGCACAGACAGGGTGAGCACTGAAGCTTTCTTT. It is translated as CATSTDRVSTEAFF.

The chain is built from TRBV6-1 and TRBJ1-4; possible D gene TRBD1, 5 bases. Trimming left V 5 bases short and J 15 bases short, with 22 bases between. In germline, CDR1 is MNHNS, CDR2 SASEGT. CDR3 length equals 14 residues. The CDR3, as DNA: TGTGCCAGCAGTCAGGACAACCCCCTCGGAAAGTTGTTTTTT. It translates to CASSQDNPLGKLFF.

The gene calls are TRBV2 and TRBJ1-5, with a tentative D call TRBD1 (5 bases). There are 15 residues in the CDR3. V lost 6 bases to trimming and J lost 5 bases, with 17 bases between them. Germline values: CDR1 SNHLY, CDR2 FYNNEI. The CDR3 loop is CASRDTGAVYQPQHF. The CDR3 coding sequence is TGTGCCAGCAGGGACACCGGGGCTGTATATCAGCCCCAGCATTTT. The full variable domain, rest sourced from reference TRBV2 and TRBJ1-5, is EPEVTQTPSHQVTQMGQEVILRCVPISNHLYFYWYRQILGQKVEFLVSFYNNEISEKSEIFDDQFSVERPDGSNFTLKIRSTKLEDSAMYFCASRDTGAVYQPQHFGDGTRLSIL.

This clonotype was found many times. The V call is TRBV2, the J call TRBJ1-5; D ambiguous. This CDR3 comprises 12 residues. The ends were cut back, 6 bases at V and 7 bases at J, with 10 bases in the middle. Germline loops: CDR1 SNHLY, CDR2 FYNNEI. The CDR3 bases are TGTGCCAGCAGCCTCACAGTGCAGCCCCAGCATTTT. It codes for CASSLTVQPQHF.

Only one count was recorded for this clonotype. A much larger clonotype is one base distant, so this may be a read error. The chain employs TRBV2 and TRBJ2-7, with 9 positions matching TRBD1. CDR1 is SNHLY, CDR2 FYNNEI, per germline. V lost 6 bases, J lost 7 bases, and 10 bases stayed unmatched. The CDR3 contains 14 residues. The CDR3 loop is CASRAGTGKHEQYF. CDR3 bases: TGTGCCAGCAGAGCCGGGACAGGGAAGCATGAGCAGTACTTC.

Many counts were recorded for this clonotype. The chain carries TRBV29-1 and TRBJ2-5; 8 nucleotides line up with TRBD2. The ends lost 6 bases at V and 5 bases at J; junction bases unmatched: 8. Per germline, CDR1 SQVTM and CDR2 ANQGSEA. The CDR3 extends over 13 amino acids. This chain's CDR3 is CSVSRGGGETQYF. The CDR3 DNA reads TGCAGCGTCTCCCGGGGCGGGGGGGAGACCCAGTACTTC.

This clonotype was picked up many times. One end of the junction does not line up with germline, which may come from a read error. This chain joins TRBV7-9 and TRBJ2-3; D ambiguous. The CDR3 is 10 amino acids. CDR1 is SEHNR, CDR2 FQNEAQ, per germline (reference sequence). For the CDR3, the DNA is TGTGCCAGCAGCATAGATACGCAGTATTTT. This codes for CASSIDTQYF.

At least ten counts were recorded for this clonotype. The chain couples TRBV10-3 to TRBJ2-2; no reliable D call. V lost 2 bases, J lost 5 bases, and 9 bases lay in between. The germline gives CDR1 ENHRY, CDR2 SYGVKD. The CDR3 runs 14 residues. In DNA, the CDR3 is TGTGCCATCAGTGAGCCCTCCGGAACCGGGGAGCTGTTTTTT. Its translation is CAISEPSGTGELFF.

This clonotype was seen at least ten times. V and J are TRBV6-1 and TRBJ2-5; D uncertain. Trimming took off 6 bases at V and 4 bases at J, with 9 bases between the two ends. This CDR3 contains 12 residues. CDR1 MNHNS and CDR2 SASEGT come from the germline V gene. The CDR3, as DNA: TGTGCCAGCAGACGACTGGGAGAGACCCAGTACTTC. This codes for CASRRLGETQYF.

On this clonotype: A much larger clone differs from this one at a single base, so this may be a read error. J is TRBJ2-3 and V is TRBV27; 7 bases align to TRBD2. The J call is in doubt because the DNA end fits TRBJ2-7 better. This CDR3 has 16 residues. Per the germline V gene, CDR1 is MNHEY and CDR2 is SMNVEV (reference sequence). CDR3 sequence: CASSLSSGLDYNEQYF. DNA of the CDR3: TGTGCCAGCAGTTTATCGTCAGGACTAGACTACAATGAGCAGTACTTC.

The chain links TRBV7-9 to TRBJ2-2; no definite D call. The CDR3 runs 14 residues. The V gene's germline CDR1 is SEHNR and CDR2 FQNEAQ (reference sequence). Trimming removed 1 base from V and 9 bases from J, with 12 bases in between. The CDR3 nucleotides read TGTGCCAGCAGCTTAGAACTAACAGCCTGGGAGCTGTTTTTT. Translated, it gives CASSLELTAWELFF.